These 8 T cell receptor beta chains originate from one sample sequenced in a study of CD8 T cells in Susac syndrome. RNA, at roughly 0.45 to 1 ug, was reverse transcribed with random hexamers. TCRdb re-analysed the immunoSEQ multiplex PCR reads in MiXCR, keeping a single row per CDR3 protein. The table includes 350,000 to 550,000 distinct CDR3 sequences, 85% detected once. The sequencing input was CD8+ T cells from PBMCs. These receptor sequences come from a human donor with multiple sclerosis.

The chain links TRBV9 to TRBJ2-3; possibly TRBD1 for D (5 bases). The CDR3 runs 16 residues. V was cut by 0 bases and J by 2 bases, with 13 bases left in between. Looked up from germline, CDR1 is SGDLS and CDR2 is YYNGEE. The CDR3 DNA sequence: TGTGCCAGCAGCGTAGGGATGGGCAGGGCCACAGATACGCAGTATTTT. Encoded protein: CASSVGMGRATDTQYF.

The rearrangement links TRBV6-5 to TRBJ1-1, with D tentatively TRBD1 (5 bases). This CDR3 is 16 amino acids long. V dropped 0 bases and J dropped 4 bases, with 15 bases sitting between them. The germline CDR1 and CDR2 sequences are MNHEY and SVGAGI. CDR3 in amino acids: CASSYSVGGEVTEAFF. The DNA of the CDR3 is TGTGCCAGCAGTTACTCCGTTGGGGGGGAAGTCACTGAAGCTTTCTTT.

This clonotype was detected a few times. This chain connects TRBV19 to TRBJ1-1; D remains unclear. V lost 1 base, J lost 5 bases, and 8 bases lay in between. The CDR3 sequence is 13 residues long. The germline V gene has CDR1 LNHDA and CDR2 SQIVND (reference sequence). For the CDR3, the DNA is TGTGCCAGTAGTATAGGGCAGCTGACTGAAGCTTTCTTT. Its protein is CASSIGQLTEAFF.

The chain joins TRBV19 to TRBJ2-7, with 13 bases that match TRBD2. Germline V gene sequence: CDR1 LNHDA, CDR2 SQIVND (reference sequence). The CDR3 runs to 16 residues. Unmatched junction bases numbered 11, after V lost 5 bases and J lost 7 bases. CDR3 region: CASSAGTSGMLGEQYF. In nucleotides, the CDR3 is TGTGCCAGTAGTGCCGGGACTAGCGGGATGCTGGGAGAGCAGTACTTC. Based on the CDR3 plus reference TRBV19 and TRBJ2-7, the full variable domain is DGGITQSPKYLFRKEGQNVTLSCEQNLNHDAMYWYRQDPGQGLRLIYYSQIVNDFQKGDIAEGYSVSREKKESFPLTVTSAQKNPTAFYLCASSAGTSGMLGEQYFGPGTRLTVT.

The chain recombines TRBV9 with TRBJ2-1; 11 nucleotides align to TRBD2. The CDR3 sequence is 16 residues long. Germline loops: CDR1 SGDLS, CDR2 YYNGEE. V lost 0 bases to trimming and J lost 4 bases; unmatched junction nucleotides: 3. The CDR3 protein is CASSVVVAGGYNEQFF. DNA for the CDR3: TGTGCCAGCAGCGTAGTTGTAGCGGGAGGGTACAATGAGCAGTTCTTC.

The rearrangement joins TRBV30 to TRBJ1-2; TRBD1 is a possible D gene (6 bases). The CDR3 runs to 13 residues. V was pared by 2 bases and J by 2 bases, with 9 bases between. Germline V gene sequence: CDR1 GTSNPN, CDR2 SVGIG (reference sequence). The CDR3, as DNA: TGTGCCTGGAGTCCCACAGGGAACTATGGCTACACCTTC. Its protein is CAWSPTGNYGYTF.

A few counts support this clonotype. The genes are TRBV30 and TRBJ2-7, with TRBD2 matching over 7 bases. The CDR3 spans 14 residues. With V trimmed by 2 bases and J by 5 bases, 9 bases remained unmatched. Germline assignment: CDR1 GTSNPN and CDR2 SVGIG (reference sequence). The CDR3 reads CAWSFGRGVHEQYF. The CDR3 coding sequence is TGTGCCTGGAGTTTTGGACGGGGGGTCCACGAGCAGTACTTC.

This sequence joins TRBV14 and TRBJ2-1; TRBD2 agrees at 7 bases. Trimming at V came to 4 bases and at J to 4 bases, leaving 10 bases not matched to a gene. This CDR3 comprises 16 residues. Germline CDR1 is SGHDN and CDR2 is FVKESK. The CDR3 nucleotides read TGTGCCAGCAGCCCCGTTGGGCGGGAGACATACAATGAGCAGTTCTTC. Residues: CASSPVGRETYNEQFF. The entire variable domain, with the rest obtained from reference TRBV14 and TRBJ2-1, is as follows: EAGVTQFPSHSVIEKGQTVTLRCDPISGHDNLYWYRRVMGKEIKFLLHFVKESKQDESGMPNNRFLAERTGGTYSTLKVQPAELEDSGVYFCASSPVGRETYNEQFFGPGTRLTVL.